This T cell receptor (beta chain) was profiled in a study of glioma-infiltrating T cells after dendritic cell vaccination. Overall study findings and caveats: Higher pretreatment TIL content predicted longer progression-free time and survival. Survival was not directly related to TCR clonality in these patients.

This sample's time point: after dendritic cell vaccination, including at tumor progression/relapse. Fresh-frozen tumor tissue and more than two years of survival data were available for all. V was pared by 5 bases and J by 5 bases, with 7 bases of the junction left unmatched. Looked up from germline, CDR1 is MNHEY and CDR2 is SVGAGI. CDR3 length: 14 amino acids. For this clone: Its antigen is as yet unknown.

Produced via immunoSEQ multiplex PCR; TCRdb's table is partial and in-frame only. Of about 50,000 clones detected, around 85% appear once; the ten largest clones hold approximately 9.6%. This specimen was blood, taken after dendritic cell vaccination. The V gene is TRBV6-5, the J gene TRBJ1-1; 8 bases fit TRBD1. The TCR comes from a human donor with glioblastoma. As DNA, the CDR3 is TGTGCCAGCAGTGTGACAGGGGCAAGGACTGAAGCTTTCTTT. This translates into CASSVTGARTEAFF.